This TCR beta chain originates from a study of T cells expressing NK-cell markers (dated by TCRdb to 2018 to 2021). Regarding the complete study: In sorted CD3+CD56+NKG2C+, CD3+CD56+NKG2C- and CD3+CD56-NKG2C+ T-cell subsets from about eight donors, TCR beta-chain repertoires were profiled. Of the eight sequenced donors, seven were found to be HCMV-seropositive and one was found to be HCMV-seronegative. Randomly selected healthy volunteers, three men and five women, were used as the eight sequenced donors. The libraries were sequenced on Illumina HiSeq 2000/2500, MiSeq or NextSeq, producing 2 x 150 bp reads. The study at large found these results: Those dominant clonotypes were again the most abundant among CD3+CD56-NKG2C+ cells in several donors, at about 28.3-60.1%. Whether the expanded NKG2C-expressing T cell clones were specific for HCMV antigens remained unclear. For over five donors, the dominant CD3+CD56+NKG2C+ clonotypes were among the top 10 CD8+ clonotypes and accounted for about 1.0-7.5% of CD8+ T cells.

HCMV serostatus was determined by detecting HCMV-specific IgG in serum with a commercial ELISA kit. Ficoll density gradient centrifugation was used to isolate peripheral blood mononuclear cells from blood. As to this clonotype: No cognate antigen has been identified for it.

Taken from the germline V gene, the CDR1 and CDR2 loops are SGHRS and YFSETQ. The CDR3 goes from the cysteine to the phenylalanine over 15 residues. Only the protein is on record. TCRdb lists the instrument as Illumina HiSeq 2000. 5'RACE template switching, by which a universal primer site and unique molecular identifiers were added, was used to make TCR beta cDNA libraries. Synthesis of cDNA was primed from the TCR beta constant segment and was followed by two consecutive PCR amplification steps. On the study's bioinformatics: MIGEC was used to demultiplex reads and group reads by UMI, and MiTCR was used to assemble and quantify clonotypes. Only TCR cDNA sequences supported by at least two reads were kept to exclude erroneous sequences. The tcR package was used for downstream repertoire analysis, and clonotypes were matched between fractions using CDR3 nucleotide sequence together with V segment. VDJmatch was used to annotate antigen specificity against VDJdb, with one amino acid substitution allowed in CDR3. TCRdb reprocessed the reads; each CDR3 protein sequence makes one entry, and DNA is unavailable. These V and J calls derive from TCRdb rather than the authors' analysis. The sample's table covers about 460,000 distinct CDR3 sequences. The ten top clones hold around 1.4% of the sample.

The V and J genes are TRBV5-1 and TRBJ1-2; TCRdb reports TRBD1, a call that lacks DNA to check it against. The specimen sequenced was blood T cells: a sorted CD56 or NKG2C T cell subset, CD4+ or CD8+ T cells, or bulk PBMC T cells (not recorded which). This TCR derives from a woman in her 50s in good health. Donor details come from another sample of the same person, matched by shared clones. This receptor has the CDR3 CASSLVEVGDYGYTF.